These 29 T cell receptor beta chains share one sample of origin, sequenced in a study of identical twins. TCRdb re-called the 5' RACE reads with MiXCR, one entry per CDR3 protein. Of around 570,000 distinct CDR3 sequences in the sample, just under 10% were seen once. The sample was also reused in another study, on yellow fever vaccine responses in identical twins.

The material sequenced was PBMCs. These receptor sequences come from a woman aged 18-29 years in good health.

This clonotype was seen ten or more times. The chain has TRBV7-9 and TRBJ2-5, with D unresolved. Germline CDR1 reads SEHNR; CDR2 reads FQNEAQ (reference sequence). V lost 4 bases, J lost 2 bases, and 11 bases lay in between. CDR3 size: 14 residues. The CDR3 nucleotides are TGTGCCAGCAGCTACGACGGATTTCAAGAGACCCAGTACTTC. Translated, it gives CASSYDGFQETQYF.

The gene calls are TRBV12-3 or TRBV12-4 and TRBJ2-2, with D tentatively TRBD1 (6 bases). V gave up 8 bases and J gave up 4 bases, with 23 bases separating them. This CDR3 comprises 17 residues. The CDR3 loop is CASQNYRQGFGTGELFF. As DNA, the CDR3 is TGTGCCAGCCAAAATTATCGTCAGGGGTTTGGCACCGGGGAGCTGTTTTTT.

This sequence joins TRBV2 and TRBJ1-5; the match to TRBD1 covers 7 bases. J gave up 6 bases and V 5 bases, and 4 bases lay outside the gene matches. CDR1 and CDR2 from the germline V gene are SNHLY and FYNNEI. The CDR3 spans 13 residues. CDR3 protein: CASSYRGGQPQHF. The CDR3 DNA reads TGTGCCAGCAGTTACAGGGGAGGTCAGCCCCAGCATTTT.

This clonotype has a handful of counts. The rearrangement joins TRBV7-3 to TRBJ2-3; 13 bases map to TRBD2. Unmatched junction bases numbered 2, after V lost 5 bases and J lost 3 bases. Germline V gene lookup returns CDR1 SGHTA and CDR2 FQGTGA. CDR3 length: 15 amino acids. The CDR3 DNA follows: TGTGCCAGCAGCATGGGACTAGCGGGAACAGATACGCAGTATTTT. The encoded protein is CASSMGLAGTDTQYF.

This clonotype was seen more than once but under ten times. V is TRBV27 and J is TRBJ2-1; 14 bases align to TRBD2. Trimming took 3 bases from V and 9 from J; bases not matched to a gene: 4. CDR3 length: 15 residues. Germline V gene lookup returns CDR1 MNHEY and CDR2 SMNVEV (reference sequence). CDR3 nucleotide sequence: TGTGCCAGCAGTTTGGGACTAGCGGGAGATGTTGAGCAGTTCTTC. It specifies CASSLGLAGDVEQFF.

Only a few counts were recorded for this clonotype. The CDR3 reads CSARDYNEQYF. CDR3 in DNA: TGCAGTGCTAGGGACTACAATGAGCAGTACTTC. The chain has TRBV20-1 and TRBJ2-7; weak D call: TRBD2 (6 bases). The CDR3 loop spans 11 amino acids. V lost 3 bases, J lost 7 bases, and 10 bases lay in between. Germline CDR1 is DFQATT and CDR2 is SNEGSKA (reference sequence).

The J gene is TRBJ1-5, the V gene TRBV27; maybe TRBD1 (5 bases). The CDR3 length is 15 residues. The germline V gene has CDR1 MNHEY and CDR2 SMNVEV (reference sequence). Trimming cost V 3 bases and J 2 bases, with 11 bases left between them. The CDR3: CASSFGQGGNQPQHF. CDR3 in DNA: TGTGCCAGCAGTTTTGGCCAGGGCGGCAATCAGCCCCAGCATTTT.

This clonotype occurred a few times. The chain uses TRBV6-2 or TRBV6-3 and TRBJ2-5; TRBD2 is a possible D gene (6 bases). This CDR3 is built from 17 residues. V was shortened by 2 bases and J by 5 bases, with 21 bases between the two germline ends. CDR1 is MNHEY, CDR2 SVGEGT, per germline. The CDR3 DNA follows: TGTGCCAGCAGTTACCAGACGGGACTCAACCTTGGGGAGACCCAGTACTTC. Translating gives CASSYQTGLNLGETQYF.

The chain combines TRBV9 with TRBJ1-2; D not certain. This CDR3 is 8 amino acids long. Germline V CDR1 and CDR2: SGDLS, YYNGEE. V lost 3 bases to trimming and J lost 13 bases, with 4 bases between them. Written as DNA, the CDR3 is TGTGCCAGCAGCGCCCTCACCTTC. Amino acids: CASSALTF.

This clonotype was detected only a few times. The gene calls are TRBV27 and TRBJ1-1; D is undetermined. Trimming shortened V by 5 bases and J by 3 bases, and 10 bases separated the two germline ends. CDR3 length: 13 amino acids. Germline lookup yields CDR1 MNHEY and CDR2 SMNVEV (reference sequence). This CDR3 reads CASSLSYYTEAFF. In DNA form, the CDR3 reads TGTGCCAGCAGTCTCTCATATTACACTGAAGCTTTCTTT.

This clonotype was seen more than once but under ten times. This chain connects TRBV9 to TRBJ2-3; 12 bases fit TRBD2. Germline-derived CDR1 and CDR2 are SGDLS and YYNGEE. CDR3 length: 18 amino acids. V gave up 4 bases and J gave up 4 bases; unmatched junction bases: 13. The CDR3 loop reads CASSKGLAGLGNADTQYF. CDR3 nucleotide sequence: TGTGCCAGCAGCAAAGGACTAGCGGGGCTCGGTAACGCAGATACGCAGTATTTT.

This clonotype was observed a handful of times. CDR3 DNA: TGTGCCAGCAGCTTAGATCGGGCAGCCGAGACCCAGTACTTC. This codes for CASSLDRAAETQYF. This chain joins TRBV7-9 and TRBJ2-5, with no clear D. Germline V gene lookup returns CDR1 SEHNR and CDR2 FQNEAQ (reference sequence). This CDR3 is built from 14 residues. V shed 1 base and J shed 5 bases, with 11 bases lying between them.

This chain joins TRBV29-1 and TRBJ2-7; D gene uncertain. Germline CDR1 reads SQVTM; CDR2 reads ANQGSEA. This CDR3 contains 13 residues. Trimming removed 2 bases at V and 6 bases at J, with 14 bases between. The CDR3 DNA reads as TGCAGCGTTGAAACCGGGTCCGAGTTCGAGCAGTACTTC. It is translated as CSVETGSEFEQYF.

In this sample, this clonotype turned up many times. This rearrangement joins TRBV4-3 to TRBJ2-1; D may be TRBD2 (5 bases). The CDR3 is 16 amino acids. CDR1 is LGHNA, CDR2 YSLEER, per germline. V lost 0 bases and J 2 bases, leaving 11 bases between the germline ends. The CDR3 DNA sequence: TGCGCCAGCAGCCAAGATCTACTAGAGACCTACAATGAGCAGTTCTTC. Encoded protein: CASSQDLLETYNEQFF.

This clonotype was detected ten times or more. The CDR3 nucleotides read TGTGCCATCAGTGAGTCTGGCAGGGTTGATTCACCCCTCCACTTT. This encodes CAISESGRVDSPLHF. This sequence joins TRBV10-3 and TRBJ1-6; TRBD1 might be the D (5 bases). The CDR3 consists of 15 residues. Trimming stripped 0 bases from V and 8 bases from J, with 11 bases between. CDR1 ENHRY and CDR2 SYGVKD come from the germline V gene.

This chain joins TRBV15 and TRBJ2-7; 7 bases are shared with TRBD2. V shed 7 bases, J shed 0 bases, and the junction held 3 bases outside the gene matches. Germline V gene data show CDR1 as LNHNV and CDR2 as YYDKDF (reference sequence). This CDR3 is 13 amino acids long. CDR3 amino acids: CATNPGGSYEQYF. The CDR3 region has the DNA TGTGCCACCAACCCGGGGGGCTCCTACGAGCAGTACTTC. The full variable domain, rest sourced from reference TRBV15 and TRBJ2-7, is DAMVIQNPRYQVTQFGKPVTLSCSQTLNHNVMYWYQQKSSQAPKLLFHYYDKDFNNEADTPDNFQSRRPNTSFCFLDIRSPGLGDTAMYLCATNPGGSYEQYFGPGTRLTVT.

The rearrangement joins TRBV27 to TRBJ1-1; TRBD1 aligns across 7 bases. The CDR3 runs 15 residues. J was trimmed by 6 bases and V by 5 bases; bases with no gene match: 12. The V gene's germline CDR1 is MNHEY and CDR2 SMNVEV (reference sequence). The CDR3 nucleotides read TGTGCCAGCAGTCCCCAACAGGGGCCCTTGGCTGAAGCTTTCTTT. It yields the protein CASSPQQGPLAEAFF.

This clonotype occurred a few times. The chain couples TRBV19 to TRBJ2-1; D is perhaps TRBD2 (5 bases). V was shortened by 1 base and J by 1 base, with 14 bases between the two germline ends. Per germline, CDR1 LNHDA and CDR2 SQIVND (reference sequence). The CDR3 spans 17 residues. CDR3 bases: TGTGCCAGTAGTATAGGAGAGGGAGTAGTTTCCTACAATGAGCAGTTCTTC. As protein: CASSIGEGVVSYNEQFF.

This clonotype has more than one count but fewer than ten. The V and J genes are TRBV7-9 and TRBJ2-1; 7 bases agree with TRBD2. Germline V CDR1 and CDR2: SEHNR, FQNEAQ (reference sequence). This CDR3 spans 13 amino acids. With V trimmed by 4 bases and J by 7 bases, 4 bases remained unmatched. The CDR3 region has the DNA TGTGCCAGCAGCTCGGGAGGTCTGAATGAGCAGTTCTTC. Amino acids: CASSSGGLNEQFF.

This clonotype has just a few counts. The chain joins TRBV15 to TRBJ2-6; a possible D gene is TRBD2 (5 bases). V lost 3 bases and J 0 bases, leaving 12 bases between the germline ends. Germline CDR1 LNHNV, CDR2 YYDKDF (reference sequence). The CDR3 has 17 residues. CDR3 bases: TGTGCCACCAGCAGGGTAGCGCTTGCCTCTGGGGCCAACGTCCTGACTTTC. Its protein is CATSRVALASGANVLTF. Using reference TRBV15 and TRBJ2-6 for the parts outside the CDR3, the full variable domain is DAMVIQNPRYQVTQFGKPVTLSCSQTLNHNVMYWYQQKSSQAPKLLFHYYDKDFNNEADTPDNFQSRRPNTSFCFLDIRSPGLGDTAMYLCATSRVALASGANVLTFGAGSRLTVL.

This clonotype was detected ten times or more. The rearrangement joins TRBV20-1 to TRBJ2-7; 11 bases line up with TRBD1. Germline CDR1 and CDR2: DFQATT and SNEGSKA (reference sequence). The V segment lost 5 bases and the J segment 4 bases; nucleotides outside the gene matches: 10. The CDR3 is 15 amino acids. CDR3 bases: TGCAGTGCTCCAAACCGGGACAGGGGGGTTTACGAGCAGTACTTC. As protein: CSAPNRDRGVYEQYF.

This clonotype has a handful of counts. The chain couples TRBV12-3 or TRBV12-4 to TRBJ1-2, with a tentative D call TRBD1 (6 bases). This CDR3 is 17 amino acids long. Trimming took 2 bases from V and 3 from J, leaving 19 bases between them. CDR3 amino acids: CASSLRVGQGGDYGYTF. CDR3 sequence (DNA): TGTGCCAGCAGTTTAAGGGTAGGGCAAGGGGGGGACTATGGCTACACCTTC.

This clonotype was recorded at least ten times. The chain combines TRBV19 with TRBJ1-5, with D perhaps TRBD1 (5 bases). Trimming took 7 bases from V and 3 from J, leaving 13 bases between them. This CDR3 spans 14 amino acids. The V gene's germline CDR1 is LNHDA and CDR2 SQIVND (reference sequence). CDR3 protein: CASKDSLTNQPQHF. CDR3 in DNA: TGTGCCAGTAAAGACAGTCTTACCAATCAGCCCCAGCATTTT.

This clonotype has a handful of counts. The V call is TRBV24-1, the J call TRBJ2-1; 13 bases agree with TRBD2. V lost 7 bases to trimming and J lost 15 bases; unmatched junction nucleotides: 5. From germline, CDR1 is KGHDR and CDR2 SFDVKD. The length of the CDR3 is 12 residues. The CDR3 DNA sequence: TGTGCCACCAGAGGGACTAGCGGGATCTCGTTCTTC. This gives the protein CATRGTSGISFF.

Worth noting for this clonotype: A much larger clone differs by one base, so this may be a read error. V gene TRBV20-1 combines with J gene TRBJ1-1; 7 bases are a match to TRBD1. The CDR3 consists of 13 residues. In germline, CDR1 is DFQATT, CDR2 SNEGSKA (reference sequence). The CDR3 loop is CSAESDRNTEPFF. The CDR3 coding sequence is TGCAGTGCCGAATCGGACAGGAACACTGAACCTTTCTTT.

This clonotype was found many times. The gene calls are TRBV6-4 and TRBJ2-1; 11 bases map to TRBD2. The CDR3 consists of 16 residues. Germline V gene sequence: CDR1 MRHNA, CDR2 SNTAGT. Trimming removed 3 bases from V and 8 bases from J; junction bases left unmatched: 9. The CDR3 DNA follows: TGTGCCAGCAGTGAAGCGAATAGCGGGGGGGTAGATGAGCAGTTCTTC. It encodes CASSEANSGGVDEQFF.

This clonotype was recorded a few times. The genes are TRBV11-2 and TRBJ2-1, with a possible D match to TRBD2 (6 bases). The CDR3 is 13 residues long. From germline, CDR1 is SGHAT and CDR2 FQNNGV. V was cut by 0 bases and J by 8 bases, with 8 bases left in between. CDR3 sequence (DNA): TGTGCCAGCAGCTTAGAACTAGCCGATGAGCAGTTCTTC. Residues: CASSLELADEQFF.

This clonotype was observed a handful of times. The chain links TRBV29-1 to TRBJ2-5, with D perhaps matching TRBD1 (9 bases). Looked up from germline, CDR1 is SQVTM and CDR2 is ANQGSEA. The CDR3 length is 13 residues. Deletions cut 7 bases from V and 5 bases from J, with 17 bases between. Here the CDR3 reads CSAGGDREETQYF. CDR3 sequence (DNA): TGCAGCGCGGGGGGGGACAGGGAGGAGACCCAGTACTTC.

This clonotype was detected ten times or more. The V gene is TRBV12-3 or TRBV12-4, the J gene TRBJ2-7; a possible D gene is TRBD1 (6 bases). The CDR3 spans 15 residues. V shed 3 bases and J shed 7 bases, with 19 bases lying between them. This CDR3 is CASSLTGHSIREQYF. The CDR3 nucleotides are TGTGCCAGCAGTTTGACAGGACACTCCATTCGGGAGCAGTACTTC.